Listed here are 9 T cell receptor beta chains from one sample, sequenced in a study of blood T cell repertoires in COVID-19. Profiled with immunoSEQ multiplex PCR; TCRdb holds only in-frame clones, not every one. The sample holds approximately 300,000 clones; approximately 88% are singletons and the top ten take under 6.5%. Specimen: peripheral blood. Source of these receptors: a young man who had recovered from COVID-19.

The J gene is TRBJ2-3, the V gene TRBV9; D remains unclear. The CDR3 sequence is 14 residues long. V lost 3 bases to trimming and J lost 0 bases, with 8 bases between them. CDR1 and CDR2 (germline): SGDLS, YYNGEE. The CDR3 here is CASSEPGSTDTQYF. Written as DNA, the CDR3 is TGTGCCAGCAGCGAGCCCGGTAGCACAGATACGCAGTATTTT.

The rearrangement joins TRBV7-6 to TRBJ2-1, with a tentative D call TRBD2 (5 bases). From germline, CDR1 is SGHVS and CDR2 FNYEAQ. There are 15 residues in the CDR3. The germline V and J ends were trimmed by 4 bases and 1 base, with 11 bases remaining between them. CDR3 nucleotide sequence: TGTGCCAGCAGCTCCAGAGGCGGGTCCTACAATGAGCAGTTCTTC. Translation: CASSSRGGSYNEQFF.

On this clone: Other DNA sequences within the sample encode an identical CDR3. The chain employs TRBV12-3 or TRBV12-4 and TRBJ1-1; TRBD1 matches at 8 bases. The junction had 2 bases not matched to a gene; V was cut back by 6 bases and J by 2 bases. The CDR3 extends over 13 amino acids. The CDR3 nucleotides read TGTGCCAGCAGACAGGGGGTTAACACTGAAGCTTTCTTT. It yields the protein CASRQGVNTEAFF.

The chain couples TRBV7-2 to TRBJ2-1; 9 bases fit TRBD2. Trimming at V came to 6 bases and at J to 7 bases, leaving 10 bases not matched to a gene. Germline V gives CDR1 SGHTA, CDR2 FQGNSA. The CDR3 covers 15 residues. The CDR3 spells CASSFAGGPGNEQFF. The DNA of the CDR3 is TGTGCCAGCAGTTTTGCGGGGGGGCCTGGGAATGAGCAGTTCTTC. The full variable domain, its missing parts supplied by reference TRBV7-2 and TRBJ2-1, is GAGVSQSPSNKVTEKGKDVELRCDPISGHTALYWYRQSLGQGLEFLIYFQGNSAPDKSGLPSDRFSAERTGGSVSTLTIQRTQQEDSAVYLCASSFAGGPGNEQFFGPGTRLTVL.

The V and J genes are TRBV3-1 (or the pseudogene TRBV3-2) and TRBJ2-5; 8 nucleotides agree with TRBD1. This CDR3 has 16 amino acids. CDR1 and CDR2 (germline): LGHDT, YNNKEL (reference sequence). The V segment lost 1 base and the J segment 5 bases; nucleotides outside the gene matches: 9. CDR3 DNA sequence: TGTGCCAGCAGCCAAGCGGAACAGGGGGTTTGGGAGACCCAGTACTTC. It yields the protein CASSQAEQGVWETQYF.

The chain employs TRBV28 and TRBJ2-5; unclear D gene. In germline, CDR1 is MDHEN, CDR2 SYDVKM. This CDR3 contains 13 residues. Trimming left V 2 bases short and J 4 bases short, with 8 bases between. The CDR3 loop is CASSLVRGETQYF. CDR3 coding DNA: TGTGCCAGCAGTTTAGTCAGAGGAGAGACCCAGTACTTC.

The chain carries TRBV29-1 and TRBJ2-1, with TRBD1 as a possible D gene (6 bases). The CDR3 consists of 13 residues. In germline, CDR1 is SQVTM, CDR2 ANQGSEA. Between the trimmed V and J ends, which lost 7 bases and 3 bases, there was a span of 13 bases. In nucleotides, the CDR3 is TGCAGCGCCCTGGACAGCTTCTACAATGAGCAGTTCTTC. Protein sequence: CSALDSFYNEQFF.

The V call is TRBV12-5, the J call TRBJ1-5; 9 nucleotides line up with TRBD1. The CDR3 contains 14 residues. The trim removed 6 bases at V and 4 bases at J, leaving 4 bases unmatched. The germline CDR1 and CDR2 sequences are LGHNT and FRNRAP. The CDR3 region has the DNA TGTGCTAGTGGCGAGGGACAGGGAAATCAGCCCCAGCATTTT. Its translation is CASGEGQGNQPQHF.

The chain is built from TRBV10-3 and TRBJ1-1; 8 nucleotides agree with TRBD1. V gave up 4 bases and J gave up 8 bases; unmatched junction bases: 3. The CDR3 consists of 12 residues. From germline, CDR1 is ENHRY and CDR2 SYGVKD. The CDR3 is CAISVTGAEAFF. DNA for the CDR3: TGTGCCATCAGTGTGACAGGGGCCGAAGCTTTCTTT.